This T cell receptor (beta chain) was identified in a study of T cells after yellow fever vaccination. Looking at the study overall: Preparing low-cell-number fractions relied on SMART-Seq v4 Ultra Low Input.

Study-level findings and limits: There was a small share of clonotypes that showed up in both the CD4 and CD8 compartments. Most primary-vaccination clones reappeared after the booster (more than 95% CD4, 88% CD8).

On this clonotype: Its antigen is still unknown.

TCRdb called the 5' RACE reads again in MiXCR, with one record for every CDR3 protein. The table has some 560,000 distinct CDR3 sequences, 19% seen once; the top ten hold more than 13%. This CDR3 contains 13 residues. V gave up 2 bases and J gave up 9 bases, with 13 bases separating them. Germline loops: CDR1 SGHTA, CDR2 FQGNSA. The chain recombines TRBV7-2 with TRBJ1-1, with D perhaps TRBD1 (5 bases). Material: PBMCs, obtained 15 days after the yellow fever booster vaccination. The receptor was isolated from a man aged 25 to 45 who received the YFV17D yellow fever vaccine. This CDR3 is CASSLYVGEQAFF. The DNA of the CDR3 is TGTGCCAGCAGCTTATATGTAGGGGAGCAAGCTTTCTTT.